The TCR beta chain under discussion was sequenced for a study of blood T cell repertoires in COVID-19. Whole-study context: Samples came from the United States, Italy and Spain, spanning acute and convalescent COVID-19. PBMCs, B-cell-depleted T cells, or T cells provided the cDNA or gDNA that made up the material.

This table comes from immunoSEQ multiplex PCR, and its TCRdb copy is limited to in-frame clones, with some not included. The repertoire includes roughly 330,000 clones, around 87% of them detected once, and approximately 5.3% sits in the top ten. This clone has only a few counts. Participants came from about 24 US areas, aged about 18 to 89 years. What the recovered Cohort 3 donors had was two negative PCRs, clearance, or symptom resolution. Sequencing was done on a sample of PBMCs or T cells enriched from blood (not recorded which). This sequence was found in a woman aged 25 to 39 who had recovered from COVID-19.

CDR3 DNA sequence: TGTGCCAGCAGTTCTCTCGGGACAGGCCTAGATTCACCCCTCCACTTT. Protein sequence: CASSSLGTGLDSPLHF. This chain links TRBV27 with TRBJ1-6; 8 bases agree with TRBD1. V lost 4 bases, J lost 8 bases, and 10 bases stayed unmatched. Germline-derived CDR1 and CDR2 are MNHEY and SMNVEV (reference sequence). The CDR3 loop spans 16 amino acids.